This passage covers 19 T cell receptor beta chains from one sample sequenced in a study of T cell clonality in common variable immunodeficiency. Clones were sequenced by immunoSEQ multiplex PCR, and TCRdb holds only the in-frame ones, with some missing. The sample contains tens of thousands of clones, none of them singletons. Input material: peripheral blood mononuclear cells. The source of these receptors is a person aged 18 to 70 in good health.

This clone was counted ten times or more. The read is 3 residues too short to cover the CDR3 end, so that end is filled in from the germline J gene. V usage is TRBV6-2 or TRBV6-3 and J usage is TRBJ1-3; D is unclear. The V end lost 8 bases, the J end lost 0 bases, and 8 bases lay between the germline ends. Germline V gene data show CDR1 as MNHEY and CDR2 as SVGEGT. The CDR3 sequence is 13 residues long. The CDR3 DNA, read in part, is TGTGCCAGCTCGCGAGTCTCTGGAAACACC. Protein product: CASSRVSGNT. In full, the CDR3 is CASSRVSGNTIYF.

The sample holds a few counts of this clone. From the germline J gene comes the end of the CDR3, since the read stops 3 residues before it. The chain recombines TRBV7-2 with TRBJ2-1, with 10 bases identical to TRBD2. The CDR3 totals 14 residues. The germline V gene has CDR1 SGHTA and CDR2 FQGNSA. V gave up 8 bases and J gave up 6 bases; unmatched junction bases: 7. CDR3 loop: CASRGLAGANEQFF. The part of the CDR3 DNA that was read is TGTGCCAGCCGCGGGCTAGCGGGGGCCAATGAG.

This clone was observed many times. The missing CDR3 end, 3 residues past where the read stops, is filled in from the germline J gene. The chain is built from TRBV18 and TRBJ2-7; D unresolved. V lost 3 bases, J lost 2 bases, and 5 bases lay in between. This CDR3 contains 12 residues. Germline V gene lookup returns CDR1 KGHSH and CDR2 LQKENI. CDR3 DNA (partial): TGTGCCAGCTCACCGGGCACCTACGAG. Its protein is CASSPGTYE. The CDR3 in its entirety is CASSPGTYEQYF.

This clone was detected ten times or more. CDR3 in amino acids: CASSPPRGTNEKLFF. Incomplete CDR3 DNA: TGTGCCAGCAGCCCTCCCAGGGGAACTAATGAAAAA. The chain employs TRBV7-9 and TRBJ1-4, with D possibly being TRBD1 (6 bases). From the germline J gene comes the end of the CDR3, since the read stops 3 residues before it. Germline lookup yields CDR1 SEHNR and CDR2 FQNEAQ (reference sequence). This CDR3 spans 15 amino acids. V lost 5 bases to trimming and J lost 1 base, with 11 bases between them.

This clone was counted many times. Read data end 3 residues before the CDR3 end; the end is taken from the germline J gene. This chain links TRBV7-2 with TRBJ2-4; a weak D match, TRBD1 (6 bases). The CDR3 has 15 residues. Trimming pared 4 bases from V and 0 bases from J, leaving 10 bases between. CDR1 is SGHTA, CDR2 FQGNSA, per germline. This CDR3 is CASSSGVLAKNIQYF. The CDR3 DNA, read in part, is TGTGCCAGCAGCTCAGGGGTTCTAGCCAAAAACATT.

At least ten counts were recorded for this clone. The CDR3 loop reads CASSGGRASYEQYF. The part of the CDR3 DNA that was read is TGTGCCAGTAGTGGGGGCAGGGCCTCCTACGAG. The V gene is TRBV19, the J gene TRBJ2-7; TRBD1 might be the D (6 bases). The sequenced fragment ends 3 residues before the CDR3 boundary, so the rest is inferred from the germline J gene. The germline V and J ends were trimmed by 5 bases and 0 bases, with 11 bases remaining between them. Germline lookup yields CDR1 LNHDA and CDR2 SQIVND (reference sequence). This CDR3 spans 14 amino acids.

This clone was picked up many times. Incomplete CDR3 DNA: TGTGCCAGTACTCAAGGCGGGTTTGGACAGTCCATGACA. Translating it yields CASTQGGFGQSMT. The CDR3 reads in full as CASTQGGFGQSMTAFF. This rearrangement joins TRBV19 to TRBJ1-1; D might be TRBD1 (6 bases). The sequenced fragment ends 3 residues before the CDR3 boundary, so the rest is inferred from the germline J gene. This CDR3 comprises 16 residues. Germline CDR1 reads LNHDA; CDR2 reads SQIVND (reference sequence).

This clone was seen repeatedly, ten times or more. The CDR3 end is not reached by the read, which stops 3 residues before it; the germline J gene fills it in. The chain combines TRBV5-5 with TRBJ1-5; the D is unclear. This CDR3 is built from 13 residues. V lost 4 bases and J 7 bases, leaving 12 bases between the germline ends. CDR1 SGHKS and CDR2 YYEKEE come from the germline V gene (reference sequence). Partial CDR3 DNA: TGTGCCAGCAGCCTGTCAGGAGAACAGCCC. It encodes CASSLSGEQP. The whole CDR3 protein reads CASSLSGEQPQHF.

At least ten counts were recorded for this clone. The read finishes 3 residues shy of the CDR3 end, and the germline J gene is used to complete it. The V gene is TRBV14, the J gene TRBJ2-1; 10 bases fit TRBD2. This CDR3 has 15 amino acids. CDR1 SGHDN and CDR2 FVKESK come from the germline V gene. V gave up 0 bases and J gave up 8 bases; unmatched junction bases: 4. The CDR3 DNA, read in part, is TGTGCCAGCAGCCAAGACGGACTAGCGGAAGATGAG. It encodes CASSQDGLAEDE. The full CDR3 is CASSQDGLAEDEQFF.

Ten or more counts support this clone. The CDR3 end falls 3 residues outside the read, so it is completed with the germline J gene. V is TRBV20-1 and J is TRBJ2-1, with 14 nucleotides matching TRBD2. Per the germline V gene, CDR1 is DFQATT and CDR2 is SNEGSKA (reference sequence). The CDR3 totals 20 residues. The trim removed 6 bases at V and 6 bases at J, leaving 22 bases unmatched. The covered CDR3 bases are TGCAGTGCCTCAAAAACACCGGGACTAGCGGGAGTAGTGTGGGGCAATGAG. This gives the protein CSASKTPGLAGVVWGNE. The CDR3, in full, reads CSASKTPGLAGVVWGNEQFF.

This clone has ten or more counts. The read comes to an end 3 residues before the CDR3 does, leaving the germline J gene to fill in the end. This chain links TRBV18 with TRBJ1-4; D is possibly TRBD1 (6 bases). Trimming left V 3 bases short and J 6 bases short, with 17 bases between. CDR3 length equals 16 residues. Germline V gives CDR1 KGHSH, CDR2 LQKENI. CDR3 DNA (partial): TGTGCCAGCTCACCCACTGCGGGGGCGATTGATGAAAAA. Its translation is CASSPTAGAIDEK. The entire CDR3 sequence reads CASSPTAGAIDEKLFF.

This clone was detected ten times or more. The covered CDR3 bases are TGTGCCAGCAGCTTAAGGGCAGCCTATCACCAAGAGACC. It translates to CASSLRAAYHQET. In full, the CDR3 is CASSLRAAYHQETQYF. This chain links TRBV7-8 with TRBJ2-5; D gene unclear. The DNA ends 3 residues before the CDR3 does, and the rest of the CDR3 is filled in from the germline J gene. Germline loops: CDR1 SGHVS, CDR2 FQNEAQ. This CDR3 region has 16 residues. V was pared by 2 bases and J by 0 bases, with 13 bases between.

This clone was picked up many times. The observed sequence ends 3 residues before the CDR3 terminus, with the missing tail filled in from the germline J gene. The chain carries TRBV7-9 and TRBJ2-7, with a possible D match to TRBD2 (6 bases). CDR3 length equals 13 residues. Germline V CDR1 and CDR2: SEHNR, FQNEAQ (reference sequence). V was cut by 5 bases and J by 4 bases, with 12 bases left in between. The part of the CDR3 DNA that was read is TGTGCCAGCAGCCAGGGACTTTTATACGAG. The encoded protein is CASSQGLLYE. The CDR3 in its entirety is CASSQGLLYEQYF. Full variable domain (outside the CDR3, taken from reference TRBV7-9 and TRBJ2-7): DTGVSQNPRHKITKRGQNVTFRCDPISEHNRLYWYRQTLGQGPEFLTYFQNEAQLEKSRLLSDRFSAERPKGSFSTLEIQRTEQGDSAMYLCASSQGLLYEQYFGPGTRLTVT.

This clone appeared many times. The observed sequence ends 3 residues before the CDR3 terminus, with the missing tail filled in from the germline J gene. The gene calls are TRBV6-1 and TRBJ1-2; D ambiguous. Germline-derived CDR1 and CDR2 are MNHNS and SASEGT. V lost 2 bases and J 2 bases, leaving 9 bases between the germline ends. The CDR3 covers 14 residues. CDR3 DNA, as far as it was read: TGTGCCAGCAGTGAACCAACAGAGAACTATGGC. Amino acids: CASSEPTENYG. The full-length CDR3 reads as CASSEPTENYGYTF.

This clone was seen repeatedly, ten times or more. CDR3 in amino acids: CASSRQGPNYGYTF. The part of the CDR3 DNA that was read is TGTGCCAGCAGCAGACAGGGGCCTAACTATGGC. V gene TRBV9 combines with J gene TRBJ1-2; 8 bases align to TRBD1. The read gets to within 3 residues of the CDR3 end, and the germline J gene fills in the rest. Unmatched junction bases numbered 2, after V lost 4 bases and J lost 0 bases. Germline CDR1 and CDR2: SGDLS and YYNGEE. CDR3 length: 14 amino acids.

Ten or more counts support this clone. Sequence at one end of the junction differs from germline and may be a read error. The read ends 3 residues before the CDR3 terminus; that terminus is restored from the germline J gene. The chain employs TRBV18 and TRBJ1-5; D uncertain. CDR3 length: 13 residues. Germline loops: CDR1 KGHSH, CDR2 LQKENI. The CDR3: CASSPNKDQPQHF. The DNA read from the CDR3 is TGTGCCAGTTCACCAAACAAAGATCAGCCC.

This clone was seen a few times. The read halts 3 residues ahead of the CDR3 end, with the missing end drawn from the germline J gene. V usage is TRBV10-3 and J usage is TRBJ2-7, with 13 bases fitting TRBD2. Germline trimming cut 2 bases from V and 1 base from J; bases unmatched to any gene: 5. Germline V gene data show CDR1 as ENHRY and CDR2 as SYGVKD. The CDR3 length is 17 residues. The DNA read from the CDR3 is TGTGCCATCAGTGAGCCGGGACTAGCGGGAACGTCCTACGAG. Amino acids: CAISEPGLAGTSYE. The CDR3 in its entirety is CAISEPGLAGTSYEQYF.

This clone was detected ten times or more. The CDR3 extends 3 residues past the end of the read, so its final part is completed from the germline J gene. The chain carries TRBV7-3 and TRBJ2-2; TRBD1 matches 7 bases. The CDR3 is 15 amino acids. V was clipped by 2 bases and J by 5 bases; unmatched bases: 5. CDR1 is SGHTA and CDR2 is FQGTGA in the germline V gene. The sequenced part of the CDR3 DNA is TGTGCCAGCAGCTTATCGTCAGGGGGAACCGGGGAG. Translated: CASSLSSGGTGE. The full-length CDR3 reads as CASSLSSGGTGELFF.

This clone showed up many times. The CDR3: CASSLGGQVVDTQYF. The sequenced part of the CDR3 DNA is TGTGCCAGCAGCTTAGGAGGACAGGTCGTAGATACG. The J gene is TRBJ2-3, the V gene TRBV7-9, with 7 bases lining up with TRBD1. The DNA ends 3 residues before the CDR3 does, and the rest of the CDR3 is filled in from the germline J gene. The junction had 6 bases not matched to a gene; V was cut back by 1 base and J by 5 bases. CDR3 length equals 15 residues. CDR1 is SEHNR and CDR2 is FQNEAQ in the germline V gene (reference sequence).